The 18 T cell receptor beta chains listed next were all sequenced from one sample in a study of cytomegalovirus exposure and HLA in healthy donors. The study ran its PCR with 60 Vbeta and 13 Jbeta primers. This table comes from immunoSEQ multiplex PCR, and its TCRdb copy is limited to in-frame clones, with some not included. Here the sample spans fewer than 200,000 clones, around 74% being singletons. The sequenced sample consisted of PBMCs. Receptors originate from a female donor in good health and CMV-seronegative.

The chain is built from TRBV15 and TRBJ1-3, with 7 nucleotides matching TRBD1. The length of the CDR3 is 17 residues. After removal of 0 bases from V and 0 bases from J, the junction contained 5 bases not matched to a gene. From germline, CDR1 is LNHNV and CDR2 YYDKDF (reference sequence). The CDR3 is CATSREKGQRSGNTIYF. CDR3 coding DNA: TGTGCCACCAGCAGAGAGAAGGGACAGCGCTCTGGAAACACCATATATTTT.

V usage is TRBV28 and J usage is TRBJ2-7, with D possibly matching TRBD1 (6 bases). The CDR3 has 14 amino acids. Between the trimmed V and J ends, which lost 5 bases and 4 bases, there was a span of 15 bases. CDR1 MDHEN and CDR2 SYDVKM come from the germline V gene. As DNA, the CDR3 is TGTGCCAGCAGTCCAAACGGCAGGGGATACGAGCAGTACTTC. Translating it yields CASSPNGRGYEQYF.

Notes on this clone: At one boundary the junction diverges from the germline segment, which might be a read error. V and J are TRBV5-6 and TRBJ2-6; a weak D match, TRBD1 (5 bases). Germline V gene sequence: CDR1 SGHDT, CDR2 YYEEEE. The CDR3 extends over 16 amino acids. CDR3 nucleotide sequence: TGTGCCAGCAGCCCACGAATGGATTCTGGGGCCAACGTCCCGACTTTC. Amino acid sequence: CASSPRMDSGANVPTF. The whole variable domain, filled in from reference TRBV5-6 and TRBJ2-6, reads DAGVTQSPTHLIKTRGQQVTLRCSPKSGHDTVSWYQQALGQGPQFIFQYYEEEERQRGNFPDRFSGHQFPNYSSELNVNALLLGDSALYLCASSPRMDSGANVPTFGAGSRLTVL.

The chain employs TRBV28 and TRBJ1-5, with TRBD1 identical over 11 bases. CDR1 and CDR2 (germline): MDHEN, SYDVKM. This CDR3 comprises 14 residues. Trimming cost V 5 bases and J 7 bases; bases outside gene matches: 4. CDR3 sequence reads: CASSLGQGAQPQHF. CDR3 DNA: TGTGCCAGCAGTCTCGGACAGGGGGCCCAGCCCCAGCATTTT.

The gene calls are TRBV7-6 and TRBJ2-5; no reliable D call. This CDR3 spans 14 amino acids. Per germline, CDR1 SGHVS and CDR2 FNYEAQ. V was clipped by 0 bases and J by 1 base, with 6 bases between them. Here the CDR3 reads CASSLAGSQETQYF. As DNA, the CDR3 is TGTGCCAGCAGCTTAGCCGGGTCCCAAGAGACCCAGTACTTC.

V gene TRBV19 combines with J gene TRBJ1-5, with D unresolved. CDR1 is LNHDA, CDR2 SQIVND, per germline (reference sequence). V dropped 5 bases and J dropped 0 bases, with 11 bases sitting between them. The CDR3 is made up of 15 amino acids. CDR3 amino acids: CASSSMVASNQPQHF. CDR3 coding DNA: TGTGCCAGTAGTTCGATGGTGGCTAGCAATCAGCCCCAGCATTTT. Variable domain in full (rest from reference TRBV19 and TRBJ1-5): DGGITQSPKYLFRKEGQNVTLSCEQNLNHDAMYWYRQDPGQGLRLIYYSQIVNDFQKGDIAEGYSVSREKKESFPLTVTSAQKNPTAFYLCASSSMVASNQPQHFGDGTRLSIL.

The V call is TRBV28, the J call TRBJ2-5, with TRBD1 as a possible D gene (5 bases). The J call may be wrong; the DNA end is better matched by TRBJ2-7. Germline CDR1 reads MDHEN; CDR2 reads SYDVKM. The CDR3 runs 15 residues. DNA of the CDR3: TGTGCCAGCAGTTTATTAGGGGCCTCAAACTACGAGCAGTACTTC. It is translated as CASSLLGASNYEQYF.

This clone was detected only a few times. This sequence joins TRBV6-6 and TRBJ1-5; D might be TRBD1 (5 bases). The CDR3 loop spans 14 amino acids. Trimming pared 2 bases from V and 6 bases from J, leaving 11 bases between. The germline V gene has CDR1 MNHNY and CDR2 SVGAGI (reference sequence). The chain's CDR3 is CASSYGGGSQPQHF. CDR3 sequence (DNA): TGTGCCAGCAGTTACGGCGGGGGTAGTCAGCCCCAGCATTTT.

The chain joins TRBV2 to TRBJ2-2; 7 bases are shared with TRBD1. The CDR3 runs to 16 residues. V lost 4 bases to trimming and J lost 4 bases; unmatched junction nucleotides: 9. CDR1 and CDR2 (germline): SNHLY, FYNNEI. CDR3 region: CASSALQGMGTGELFF. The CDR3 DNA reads TGTGCCAGCAGTGCGCTACAGGGGATGGGCACCGGGGAGCTGTTTTTT. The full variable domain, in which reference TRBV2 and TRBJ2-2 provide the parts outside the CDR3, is EPEVTQTPSHQVTQMGQEVILRCVPISNHLYFYWYRQILGQKVEFLVSFYNNEISEKSEIFDDQFSVERPDGSNFTLKIRSTKLEDSAMYFCASSALQGMGTGELFFGEGSRLTVL.

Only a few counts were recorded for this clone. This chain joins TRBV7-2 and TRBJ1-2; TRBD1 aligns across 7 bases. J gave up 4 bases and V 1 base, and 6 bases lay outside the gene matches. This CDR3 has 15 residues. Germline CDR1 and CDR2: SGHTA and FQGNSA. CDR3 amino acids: CASSLGGAGGYGYTF. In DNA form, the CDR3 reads TGTGCCAGCAGCTTAGGGGGGGCAGGGGGCTATGGCTACACCTTC. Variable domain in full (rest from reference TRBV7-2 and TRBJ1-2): GAGVSQSPSNKVTEKGKDVELRCDPISGHTALYWYRQSLGQGLEFLIYFQGNSAPDKSGLPSDRFSAERTGGSVSTLTIQRTQQEDSAVYLCASSLGGAGGYGYTFGSGTRLTVV.

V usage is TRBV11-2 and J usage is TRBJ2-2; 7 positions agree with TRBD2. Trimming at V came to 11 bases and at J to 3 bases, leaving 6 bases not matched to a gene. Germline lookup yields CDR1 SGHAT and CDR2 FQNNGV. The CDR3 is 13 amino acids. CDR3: CAGFRGDTGELFF. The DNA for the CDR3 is TGTGCCGGTTTCCGGGGGGACACCGGGGAGCTGTTTTTT.

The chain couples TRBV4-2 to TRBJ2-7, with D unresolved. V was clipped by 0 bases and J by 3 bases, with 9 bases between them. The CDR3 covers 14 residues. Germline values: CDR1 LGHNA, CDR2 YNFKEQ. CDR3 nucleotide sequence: TGTGCCAGCAGCCAAGATCACAGAAACTACGAGCAGTACTTC. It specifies CASSQDHRNYEQYF.

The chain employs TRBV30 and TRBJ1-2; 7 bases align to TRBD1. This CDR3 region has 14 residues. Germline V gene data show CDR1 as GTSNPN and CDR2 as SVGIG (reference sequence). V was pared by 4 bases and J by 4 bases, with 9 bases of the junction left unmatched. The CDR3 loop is CAWKKGDSAYGYTF. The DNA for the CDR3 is TGTGCCTGGAAGAAGGGGGACAGCGCCTATGGCTACACCTTC.

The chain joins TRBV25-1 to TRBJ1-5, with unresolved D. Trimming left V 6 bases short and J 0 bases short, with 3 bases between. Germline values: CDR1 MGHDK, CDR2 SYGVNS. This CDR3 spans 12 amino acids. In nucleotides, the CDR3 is TGTGCCAGCAGCAATAGCAATCAGCCCCAGCATTTT. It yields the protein CASSNSNQPQHF.

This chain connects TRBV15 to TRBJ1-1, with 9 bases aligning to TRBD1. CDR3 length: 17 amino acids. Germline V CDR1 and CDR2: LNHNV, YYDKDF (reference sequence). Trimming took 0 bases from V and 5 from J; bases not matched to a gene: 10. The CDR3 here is CATSRDPGGQGETEAFF. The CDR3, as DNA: TGTGCCACCAGCAGAGATCCCGGGGGACAGGGCGAAACTGAAGCTTTCTTT.

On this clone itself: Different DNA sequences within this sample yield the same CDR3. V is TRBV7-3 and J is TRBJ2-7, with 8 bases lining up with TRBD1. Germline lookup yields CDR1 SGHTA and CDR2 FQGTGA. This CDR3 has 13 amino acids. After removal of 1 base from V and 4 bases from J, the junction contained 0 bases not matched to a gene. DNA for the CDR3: TGTGCCAGCAGCTTAAACAGGGGGTACGAGCAGTACTTC. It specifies CASSLNRGYEQYF.

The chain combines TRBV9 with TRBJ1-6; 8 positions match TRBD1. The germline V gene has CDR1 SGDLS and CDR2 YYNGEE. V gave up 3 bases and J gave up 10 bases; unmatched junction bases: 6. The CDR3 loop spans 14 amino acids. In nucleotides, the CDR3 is TGTGCCAGCAGCGCCGGGACAGGACTATCACCCCTCCACTTT. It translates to CASSAGTGLSPLHF. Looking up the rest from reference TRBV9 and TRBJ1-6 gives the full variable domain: DSGVTQTPKHLITATGQRVTLRCSPRSGDLSVYWYQQSLDQGLQFLIQYYNGEERAKGNILERFSAQQFPDLHSELNLSSLELGDSALYFCASSAGTGLSPLHFGNGTRLTVT.

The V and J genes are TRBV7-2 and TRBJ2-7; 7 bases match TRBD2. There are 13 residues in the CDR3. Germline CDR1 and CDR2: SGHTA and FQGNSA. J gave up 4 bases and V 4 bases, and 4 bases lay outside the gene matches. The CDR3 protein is CASSSRDYYEQYF. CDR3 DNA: TGTGCCAGCAGCTCCCGGGACTATTACGAGCAGTACTTC.